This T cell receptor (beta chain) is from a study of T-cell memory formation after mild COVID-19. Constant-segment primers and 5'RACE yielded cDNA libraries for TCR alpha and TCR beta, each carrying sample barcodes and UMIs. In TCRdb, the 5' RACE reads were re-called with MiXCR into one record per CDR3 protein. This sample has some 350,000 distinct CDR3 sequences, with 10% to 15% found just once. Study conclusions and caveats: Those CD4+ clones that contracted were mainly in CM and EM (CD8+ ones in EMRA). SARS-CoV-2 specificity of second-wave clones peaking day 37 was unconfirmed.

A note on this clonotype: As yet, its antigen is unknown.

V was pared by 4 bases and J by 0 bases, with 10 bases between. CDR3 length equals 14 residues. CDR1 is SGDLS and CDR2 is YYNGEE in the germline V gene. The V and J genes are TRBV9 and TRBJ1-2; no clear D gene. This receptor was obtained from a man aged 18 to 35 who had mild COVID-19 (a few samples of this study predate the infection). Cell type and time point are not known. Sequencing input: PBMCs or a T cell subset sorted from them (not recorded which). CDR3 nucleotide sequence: TGTGCCAGCAGCCCTGGTGTAACTAACTATGGCTACACCTTC. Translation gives CASSPGVTNYGYTF.